This T cell receptor (beta chain) was found in a study of T cells in narcolepsy. In the study overall: Patients with NT1 or NT2 and healthy control donors were enrolled. Regarding the study as a whole: Some memory CD4+ repertoires had no autoreactive clone sequences.

Trimming removed 2 bases at V and 3 bases at J, with 7 bases between. Germline V gene data show CDR1 as MNHEY and CDR2 as SVGAGI. The CDR3 spans 13 residues. Comment on this clone: The antigen remains undetermined.

The repertoire was sequenced with immunoSEQ multiplex PCR; TCRdb's copy has only in-frame clones and lacks some. The sample has around 30,000 clones; 80% to 85% are singletons. The V call is TRBV6-5, the J call TRBJ1-1; D is undetermined. The receptor comes from a human donor with narcolepsy. Sequencing input: CD45RA- memory CD4+ T cells from PBMCs. The CDR3 protein is CASSYSLDTEAFF. The CDR3 nucleotides are TGTGCCAGCAGTTACAGTCTGGACACTGAAGCTTTCTTT.